Listed here are 5 T cell receptor beta chains from one sample, sequenced in a study of CD8 T cells in Susac syndrome. Random-hexamer reverse transcription was applied to roughly 0.5 to 1 ug RNA. TCRdb itself ran the immunoSEQ multiplex PCR reads through MiXCR, one entry per CDR3 protein. The data show some 190,000 distinct CDR3 sequences, with approximately 94% seen just once and about 0.14% held by the top ten. Material for sequencing was CD4+ T cells from PBMCs. Receptors originate from a human donor with Susac syndrome.

V is TRBV6-4 and J is TRBJ1-1; 7 nucleotides align to TRBD1. V dropped 5 bases and J dropped 6; count of bases not matched to a gene: 6. The CDR3 runs to 13 residues. CDR1 is MRHNA and CDR2 is SNTAGT in the germline V gene. The DNA of the CDR3 is TGTGCCAGCAGTACTGACAGGGCCTCTGAAGCTTTCTTT. It translates to CASSTDRASEAFF.

The chain is built from TRBV27 and TRBJ2-3; TRBD1 might be the D (6 bases). Germline CDR1 and CDR2: MNHEY and SMNVEV (reference sequence). The V end lost 5 bases, the J end lost 0 bases, and 15 bases lay between the germline ends. The CDR3 extends over 16 amino acids. CDR3 amino acids: CASSPRVTGSTDTQYF. Here the CDR3 DNA reads TGTGCCAGCAGTCCTAGGGTGACAGGCAGCACAGATACGCAGTATTTT.

This clonotype appeared a few times. The genes are TRBV2 and TRBJ1-2; 9 nucleotides line up with TRBD1. The ends lost 5 bases at V and 2 bases at J; junction bases unmatched: 3. There are 14 residues in the CDR3. Germline CDR1 reads SNHLY; CDR2 reads FYNNEI. CDR3 coding DNA: TGTGCCAGCAGTCCCGGGACAGGGAACTATGGCTACACCTTC. Amino acids: CASSPGTGNYGYTF.

This clonotype appeared a few times. This rearrangement joins TRBV6-5 to TRBJ2-7; D unresolved. This CDR3 contains 11 residues. Germline V gene data show CDR1 as MNHEY and CDR2 as SVGAGI. V gave up 4 bases and J gave up 4 bases, with 5 bases separating them. The CDR3 loop is CASSSQYEQYF. The CDR3, as DNA: TGTGCCAGCAGTTCTCAGTACGAGCAGTACTTC.

The CDR3 DNA reads TGTGCCAGCAGAGGTCCTTTGGGACAGGGGCCAGATACGCAGTATTTT. Its protein is CASRGPLGQGPDTQYF. The V gene is TRBV6-1, the J gene TRBJ2-3; 10 bases agree with TRBD1. The germline V gene has CDR1 MNHNS and CDR2 SASEGT. The CDR3 extends over 16 amino acids. V gave up 6 bases and J gave up 4 bases; unmatched junction bases: 10.